This is a list of T cell receptor beta chains from one sample in a study of CD4 T cells in relation to SARS-CoV-2 and coronaviruses. Their antigens are not known. TCRdb's table, derived via immunoSEQ multiplex PCR, lists solely in-frame clones and lacks some. This table holds 15,000 to 18,000 clones, over 60% found once. Sequenced material: CD4+ T cells from PBMCs, cultured in vitro. The receptors stem from a human donor in good health. The CDR3 runs from the conserved cysteine through the conserved F or W. Each record gives: clone size, D gene, V gene, J gene, CDR3 DNA, CDR3 protein. D genes are given only for firm matches. The size of a clone is reported for some rows only, either as once, few or many, or as a class for expanded clones.

>.|TRBD2|TRBV9|TRBJ2-1
TGTGCCAGCAGCGTAGACTGGAGACTAGCGGGATACAATGAGCAGTTCTTC
CASSVDWRLAGYNEQFF
>.|.|TRBV7-9|TRBJ2-5
TGTGCCAGCAGCTTACTTGGGGAGACCCAGTACTTC
CASSLLGETQYF
>few|.|TRBV5-1|TRBJ2-7
TGCGCCAGCAGCTCATCCTACGAGCAGTACTTC
CASSSSYEQYF
>.|.|TRBV14|TRBJ2-5
TGTGCCAGCAGCCAAGCATACGAGACCCAGTACTTC
CASSQAYETQYF
>.|TRBD1|TRBV11-2|TRBJ1-3
TGTGCCAGCAGCTTGACTGGGACAGCTTTCTCTGGAAACACCATATATTTT
CASSLTGTAFSGNTIYF
>.|TRBD2|TRBV6-5|TRBJ2-7
TGTGCCAGCAGCCCGGGACTAGCGGGGGCGGAGGAGCAGTACTTC
CASSPGLAGAEEQYF
>.|.|TRBV5-6|TRBJ1-3
TGTGCCAGCAGCTCCGTGGAGGGACGCACCATATATTTT
CASSSVEGRTIYF
>.|TRBD1|TRBV2|TRBJ1-1
TGTGCCAGCAGCGGGGACAGGGAAGCTTTCTTT
CASSGDREAFF
>.|.|TRBV4-2|TRBJ2-1
TGTGCCAGCAGCCAAGGGCGGGCCTACCTTTCCTACAATGAGCAGTTCTTC
CASSQGRAYLSYNEQFF
>.|.|TRBV11-3|TRBJ2-5
TGTGCCAGCAGCCAACCCCTCCAAGAGACCCAGTACTTC
CASSQPLQETQYF
>.|.|TRBV4-2|TRBJ2-3
TGTGCCAGCAGCCAAGATAATGCAGGAGATACGCAGTATTTT
CASSQDNAGDTQYF
>.|.|TRBV30|TRBJ1-1
TGTGCCTGGAGTGCTCCATACCCGGGGACTGAAGCTTTCTTT
CAWSAPYPGTEAFF
>.|.|TRBV4-2|TRBJ2-7
TGTGCCAGCAGCCAAGATTTGAGACCATCCTACGAGCAGTACTTC
CASSQDLRPSYEQYF